These 20 T cell receptor beta chains were all obtained from the same sample, sequenced in a study of shared T cell receptors in the human thymus. This table comes from immunoSEQ multiplex PCR, and its TCRdb copy is limited to in-frame clones, with some not included. The data show 600,000 or so clones, 87% seen once. Separately, the same data were catalogued under a study of human thymus T cells.

Source material: thymocytes. Receptors originate from a boy under three years old with a congenital heart defect.

Details on this clone: The junction and the germline gene differ at one end; a read error may be behind it. This sample also contains other DNA sequences that code for the same CDR3. The genes are TRBV30 and TRBJ1-6, with a weak D call TRBD1 (6 bases). The germline gives CDR1 GTSNPN, CDR2 SVGIG (reference sequence). This CDR3 has 18 residues. CDR3 in DNA: TGTGCCTGGAGTGAAACGACGTTCAGGGGCGACAACAATTCCCCCCTCCACTTT. Its translation is CAWSETTFRGDNNSPLHF.

This sequence joins TRBV4-1 and TRBJ2-1, with 9 positions matching TRBD1. V was pared by 3 bases and J by 2 bases, with 5 bases of the junction left unmatched. CDR1 and CDR2 (germline): MGHRA, YSYEKL. This CDR3 is built from 16 residues. CDR3 in DNA: TGCGCCAGCAGCCACCAGACAGGGGGACCCTACAATGAGCAGTTCTTC. Translating gives CASSHQTGGPYNEQFF.

The chain is built from TRBV7-6 and TRBJ2-3, with TRBD2 identical over 9 bases. The CDR3 is made up of 21 amino acids. Germline CDR1 is SGHVS and CDR2 is FNYEAQ. The ends lost 1 base at V and 3 bases at J; junction bases unmatched: 20. The CDR3 reads CASSLGPDEIAGEGLTDTQYF. CDR3 nucleotides: TGTGCCAGCAGCTTAGGACCCGACGAGATAGCGGGAGAGGGATTAACAGATACGCAGTATTTT.

The rearrangement links TRBV2 to TRBJ2-7; TRBD1 might be the D (5 bases). The CDR3 has 15 residues. The germline gives CDR1 SNHLY, CDR2 FYNNEI. Between the trimmed V and J ends, which lost 2 bases and 0 bases, there was a span of 11 bases. Here the CDR3 DNA reads TGTGCCAGCAGTGAATGGTCTGACAGCTCCTACGAGCAGTACTTC. Translating gives CASSEWSDSSYEQYF.

This rearrangement joins TRBV27 to TRBJ2-5; D is undetermined. V shed 1 base and J shed 3 bases, with 9 bases lying between them. The CDR3 covers 14 residues. Per the germline V gene, CDR1 is MNHEY and CDR2 is SMNVEV (reference sequence). This CDR3 reads CASSLLVAEETQYF. The CDR3 DNA reads TGTGCCAGCAGTTTATTGGTGGCAGAAGAGACCCAGTACTTC.

The rearrangement links TRBV18 to TRBJ1-2, with 8 bases lining up with TRBD1. Germline CDR1 KGHSH, CDR2 LQKENI. V lost 0 bases, J lost 4 bases, and 4 bases stayed unmatched. CDR3 length: 15 amino acids. The CDR3 sequence is CASSPPKTGVYGYTF. In nucleotides, the CDR3 is TGTGCCAGCTCACCACCTAAGACAGGGGTCTATGGCTACACCTTC.

The chain couples TRBV6-5 to TRBJ1-1; D remains ambiguous. This CDR3 spans 15 amino acids. V lost 1 base and J lost 4, with 13 bases in between. CDR1 is MNHEY and CDR2 is SVGAGI in the germline V gene. CDR3 loop: CASSYFGEEGTEAFF. In DNA, the CDR3 is TGTGCCAGCAGTTACTTTGGGGAAGAGGGCACTGAAGCTTTCTTT.

The gene calls are TRBV7-2 and TRBJ2-5, with TRBD2 matching over 11 bases. The CDR3 extends over 16 amino acids. With V trimmed by 5 bases and J by 5 bases, 10 bases remained unmatched. CDR1 is SGHTA, CDR2 FQGNSA, per germline. The CDR3 sequence: CASSHLAGGPGETQYF. The CDR3 region has the DNA TGTGCCAGCAGCCACCTAGCGGGAGGCCCCGGGGAGACCCAGTACTTC.

This sequence joins TRBV7-6 and TRBJ2-1; 8 nucleotides agree with TRBD2. CDR1 is SGHVS, CDR2 FNYEAQ, per germline. CDR3 length: 16 amino acids. With V trimmed by 0 bases and J by 4 bases, 5 bases remained unmatched. The CDR3 region is CASSLASPSGYNEQFF. For the CDR3, the DNA is TGTGCCAGCAGCTTAGCTTCGCCTAGCGGGTACAATGAGCAGTTCTTC. The full variable domain, its missing parts supplied by reference TRBV7-6 and TRBJ2-1, is GAGVSQSPRYKVTKRGQDVALRCDPISGHVSLYWYRQALGQGPEFLTYFNYEAQQDKSGLPNDRFSAERPEGSISTLTIQRTEQRDSAMYRCASSLASPSGYNEQFFGPGTRLTVL.

This sequence joins TRBV7-9 and TRBJ2-7; 9 nucleotides agree with TRBD1. Trimming at V came to 4 bases and at J to 3 bases, leaving 10 bases not matched to a gene. Germline V gene data show CDR1 as SEHNR and CDR2 as FQNEAQ (reference sequence). The CDR3 runs to 16 residues. DNA of the CDR3: TGTGCCAGCAGCTCAGAGGGCTGGGACAGGGTCTACGAGCAGTACTTC. Encoded protein: CASSSEGWDRVYEQYF.

This chain uses TRBV20-1 with TRBJ2-5; no reliable D call. Germline V gives CDR1 DFQATT, CDR2 SNEGSKA (reference sequence). Trimming cost V 1 base and J 4 bases, with 4 bases left between them. This CDR3 comprises 11 residues. Written as DNA, the CDR3 is TGCAGTGCTAGAGCTCTAGAGACCCAGTACTTC. Protein product: CSARALETQYF.

The chain is built from TRBV28 and TRBJ1-5; D is unclear. From germline, CDR1 is MDHEN and CDR2 SYDVKM. V was cut by 3 bases and J by 2 bases, with 14 bases left in between. The CDR3 contains 16 residues. The CDR3, as DNA: TGTGCCAGCAGTTTTTACCGGGTAGAGGGCAATCAGCCCCAGCATTTT. It is translated as CASSFYRVEGNQPQHF.

This clone has just one count. The V and J genes are TRBV7-3 and TRBJ2-1; 7 bases align to TRBD2. CDR3 size: 15 residues. Trimming cost V 5 bases and J 5 bases; bases outside gene matches: 9. CDR1 is SGHTA, CDR2 FQGTGA, per germline. The CDR3 DNA sequence: TGTGCCAGCAGCAAGTCCGGGAGGACCAACAATGAGCAGTTCTTC. This encodes CASSKSGRTNNEQFF. Complete variable domain (other parts from reference TRBV7-3 and TRBJ2-1): GAGVSQTPSNKVTEKGKYVELRCDPISGHTALYWYRQSLGQGPEFLIYFQGTGAADDSGLPNDRFFAVRPEGSVSTLKIQRTERGDSAVYLCASSKSGRTNNEQFFGPGTRLTVL.

The chain is built from TRBV10-3 and TRBJ2-6; 10 bases map to TRBD1. Germline lookup yields CDR1 ENHRY and CDR2 SYGVKD. The CDR3 is 19 residues long. After removal of 0 bases from V and 2 bases from J, the junction contained 7 bases not matched to a gene. CDR3 nucleotide sequence: TGTGCCATCAGTGAGTCCGAGACAGGGGGCAAAACTGGGGCCAACGTCCTGACTTTC. This gives the protein CAISESETGGKTGANVLTF.

The CDR3: CASTCLGQPNEQFF. DNA for the CDR3: TGTGCCAGTACGTGCTTGGGGCAGCCCAATGAGCAGTTCTTC. This chain joins TRBV6-1 and TRBJ2-1; D possibly corresponds to TRBD1 (5 bases). The length of the CDR3 is 14 residues. CDR1 MNHNS and CDR2 SASEGT come from the germline V gene. V lost 9 bases, J lost 6 bases, and 18 bases lay in between.

This chain links TRBV4-3 with TRBJ2-1; possible D gene TRBD1, 8 bases. Deletions cut 4 bases from V and 8 bases from J, with 18 bases between. Germline CDR1 reads LGHNA; CDR2 reads YSLEER. The CDR3 contains 15 residues. The CDR3 sequence is CASSLHRGGYDEQFF. In DNA, the CDR3 is TGCGCCAGCAGCCTACACAGGGGGGGGTACGATGAGCAGTTCTTC.

The CDR3 spells CASNPGAGNIQYF. In DNA, the CDR3 is TGTGCCAGCAACCCGGGTGCGGGGAACATTCAGTACTTC. The V and J genes are TRBV6-1 and TRBJ2-4; D might be TRBD2 (6 bases). Per the germline V gene, CDR1 is MNHNS and CDR2 is SASEGT. The CDR3 consists of 13 residues. Between the trimmed V and J ends, which lost 7 bases and 7 bases, there was a span of 14 bases.

The chain couples TRBV19 to TRBJ1-5, with 12 bases that match TRBD1. Losses at the gene ends were 0 bases for V and 2 bases for J; bases not matched to a gene: 14. Germline V lookup: CDR1 LNHDA, CDR2 SQIVND (reference sequence). The CDR3 length is 21 residues. CDR3 sequence (DNA): TGTGCCAGTAGTATAGATCAGACCCGGGACAGGGGGCGATCGGGCAATCAGCCCCAGCATTTT. Protein product: CASSIDQTRDRGRSGNQPQHF.

This clone was seen a handful of times. The V gene is TRBV28, the J gene TRBJ1-5, with 10 positions matching TRBD1. In germline, CDR1 is MDHEN, CDR2 SYDVKM. CDR3 length equals 16 residues. With V trimmed by 5 bases and J by 2 bases, 6 bases remained unmatched. CDR3 coding DNA: TGTGCCAGCAGTGAACCGGGACAGGGGCGCAATCAGCCCCAGCATTTT. This sequence encodes CASSEPGQGRNQPQHF.

V and J are TRBV25-1 and TRBJ2-7; D is unclear. Germline CDR1 and CDR2: MGHDK and SYGVNS. The V end lost 0 bases, the J end lost 7 bases, and 7 bases lay between the germline ends. The CDR3 loop spans 12 amino acids. The CDR3 sequence is CASSEYATEQYF. In DNA, the CDR3 is TGTGCCAGCAGTGAATATGCTACTGAGCAGTACTTC.